The rows below give T cell receptor beta chains drawn from one sample of a study of T cells in Graves' hyperthyroidism and ophthalmopathy. From the multiplex PCR reads, TCRdb called clonotypes with MiXCR, one entry per CDR3 protein. Here the sample spans around 440,000 distinct CDR3 sequences, around a sixth being singletons. Source material: blood. The receptors here all came from a woman in her late teens or twenties with Graves' hyperthyroidism. CDR3s include the opening cysteine and the closing phenylalanine or tryptophan. The D gene is left open where the match is weak. Clone size, where shown, is once, few, many, or a class for clones that have expanded.

clone_size	v_call	j_call	d_call	cdr3_nt	cdr3_aa
many	TRBV27	TRBJ2-7	.	TGTGCCAGCAGCCCTTCGCTGGGATCTGCCGAGCAGTACTTC	CASSPSLGSAEQYF
many	TRBV11-2	TRBJ2-7	.	TGTGCCAGCAGCTTAGAGGGCGGAACCTACGAGCAGTACTTC	CASSLEGGTYEQYF
many	TRBV6-1	TRBJ1-2	TRBD1	TGTGCCAGCAGTGCCAGGGGGCGCAACTATGGCTACACCTTC	CASSARGRNYGYTF
few	TRBV5-4	TRBJ2-5	.	TGTGCCAGCAAGACGGGGTACCAAGAGACCCAGTACTTC	CASKTGYQETQYF
many	TRBV6-5	TRBJ2-3	TRBD2	TGTGCCAGCAGTTACTCGATCGCGGGGGGCGCCCCTAGCACAGATACGCAGTATTTT	CASSYSIAGGAPSTDTQYF
.	TRBV4-1	TRBJ2-1	TRBD1	TGCGCCAGCAGCGGCTTTAGGGGGGACAGGTACCACAATGAGCAGTTCTTC	CASSGFRGDRYHNEQFF
few	TRBV20-1	TRBJ2-5	TRBD1	TGCAGTGCTCGCGCAGGGGGCGCCGGGAAGACCCAGTACTTC	CSARAGGAGKTQYF
.	TRBV7-9	TRBJ2-3	.	TGTGCCAGCAGCGTGCCGGGACGCCGAGATACGCAGTATTTT	CASSVPGRRDTQYF
many	TRBV24-1	TRBJ2-7	.	TGTGCCACCATTAAGGGCAGAGGCGAGCAGTACTTC	CATIKGRGEQYF
.	TRBV6-5	TRBJ1-5	.	TGTGCCAGCAGTTCTCGGGGGATTGGGGGACCCGATCAGCCCCAGCATTTT	CASSSRGIGGPDQPQHF
many	TRBV6-1	TRBJ2-1	.	TGTGCCAGCAGTTACCTACGGGAGTTTGGTCCCTACAATGAGCAGTTCTTC	CASSYLREFGPYNEQFF
many	TRBV28	TRBJ1-6	TRBD1	TGTGCCAGCAGTTCCGGGACAGAATATTCACCCCTCCACTTT	CASSSGTEYSPLHF
once	TRBV9	TRBJ2-1	.	TGTGCCAGCAGCGTACTAGCGGACAGCTCCTACAATGAGCAGTTCTTC	CASSVLADSSYNEQFF
few	TRBV5-1	TRBJ2-5	.	TGCGCCAGCAGCTTCTGGTACAGGGAAGAGACCCAGTACTTC	CASSFWYREETQYF
.	TRBV5-6	TRBJ1-2	.	TGTGCCAGCAGCTTGGCCGGTACCTATGGCTACACCTTC	CASSLAGTYGYTF
.	TRBV7-9	TRBJ1-6	TRBD1	TGTGCCAGCAGCCGATTGACGGACAGGTTAAGATCACCCCTCCACTTT	CASSRLTDRLRSPLHF
many	TRBV7-8	TRBJ2-2	.	TGTGCCAGCAGCTTAGTTTTTTCGCGGGGTCTCACCAGGGAGCTGTTTTTT	CASSLVFSRGLTRELFF
.	TRBV10-3	TRBJ1-1	TRBD1	TGTGCCACGCAGAACTCACTTAGACAGGGAGATGAAGCTTTCTTT	CATQNSLRQGDEAFF
many	TRBV18	TRBJ2-7	TRBD2	TGTGCCAGCTCACCGGGACTAGCGGGTAGCTACGAGCAGTACTTC	CASSPGLAGSYEQYF
many	TRBV5-6	TRBJ2-1	TRBD2	TGTGCCAGCAGCTTGGACCTAGCGGCCTACAATGAGCAGTTCTTC	CASSLDLAAYNEQFF
once	TRBV12-3/TRBV12-4	TRBJ1-2	.	TGTGCCAGCAGTTTAAGAACCAGATGGGGCTACACCTTC	CASSLRTRWGYTF
.	TRBV25-1	TRBJ2-1	TRBD2	TGTGCCAGCAGTGGTAGCGGGAGGGCCGGACACTACAATGAGCAGTTCTTC	CASSGSGRAGHYNEQFF
.	TRBV20-1	TRBJ2-7	TRBD2	TGCAGTGCCATTAGGACTAGCGGGGGGAGCTCCTACGAGCAGTACTTC	CSAIRTSGGSSYEQYF
many	TRBV28	TRBJ2-7	TRBD2	TGTGCCAGCAGCAAATCGGGGGGGGTCTACTACGAGCAGTACTTC	CASSKSGGVYYEQYF
many	TRBV3-1	TRBJ2-1	TRBD2	TGTGCCAGCAGCCAAGGAGGCGGGGGGTCGCAGTTCTTC	CASSQGGGGSQFF
few	TRBV12-3/TRBV12-4	TRBJ1-1	.	TGTGCCAGCAGTTCTCACACAGGGTCGCCTTTCTTT	CASSSHTGSPFF
many	TRBV5-6	TRBJ1-2	TRBD1	TGTGCCAGCAGCTTCCTCGCCCCGGGACAGGGAGGGGAAAACTATGGCTACACCTTC	CASSFLAPGQGGENYGYTF
.	TRBV27	TRBJ1-2	.	TGTGCCAGCAGTTACGGGGGGTCGGGTGGCTACACCTTC	CASSYGGSGGYTF
many	TRBV6-4	TRBJ2-3	TRBD1	TGTGCCAGCAGTGACGGGACAGGGAGCACAGATACGCAGTATTTT	CASSDGTGSTDTQYF
few	TRBV19	TRBJ1-3	.	TGTGCCAGTAGTTCAAGTGACAACTCTGGAAACACCATATATTTT	CASSSSDNSGNTIYF
many	TRBV20-1	TRBJ2-5	.	TGCAGTGCTAGGGATGCAAGCGGCGCGGAGACCCAGTACTTC	CSARDASGAETQYF
many	TRBV20-1	TRBJ2-5	TRBD2	TGCAGTGCTAGGGCCGGGACTAGCACAGAGACCCAGTACTTC	CSARAGTSTETQYF
many	TRBV7-3	TRBJ2-5	.	TGTGCCAGCAGCTCAAAACAGGGAGAGACCCAGTACTTC	CASSSKQGETQYF
many	TRBV6-5	TRBJ2-3	TRBD2	TGTGCCAGCAGTTACGGGCTAGCGGGCGGAACCTCATACACAGATACGCAGTATTTT	CASSYGLAGGTSYTDTQYF
many	TRBV7-9	TRBJ2-7	.	TGTGCCAGCACCTTTGGGCGCGGGACTGTCTACGAGCAGTACTTC	CASTFGRGTVYEQYF
.	TRBV18	TRBJ2-4	TRBD1	TGTGCCAGCTCACCTTTTCGACAGGGGGCGGCCAAAAACATTCAGTACTTC	CASSPFRQGAAKNIQYF
many	TRBV12-3/TRBV12-4	TRBJ2-4	.	TGTGCCAGCAGTTCCAGGAAAAACATTCAGTACTTC	CASSSRKNIQYF
many	TRBV11-1	TRBJ1-1	.	TGTGCCAGCAGCTATTCCCCCACAGGGAAGAGAGCTTTCTTT	CASSYSPTGKRAFF
many	TRBV5-1	TRBJ1-1	.	TGCGCCAGCAGCTTGGAAAAGGGGGGCATGAACACTGAAGCTTTCTTT	CASSLEKGGMNTEAFF
many	TRBV20-1	TRBJ1-1	.	TGCAGTGCTAGAGGGCCCTGGAACACTGAAGCTTTCTTT	CSARGPWNTEAFF